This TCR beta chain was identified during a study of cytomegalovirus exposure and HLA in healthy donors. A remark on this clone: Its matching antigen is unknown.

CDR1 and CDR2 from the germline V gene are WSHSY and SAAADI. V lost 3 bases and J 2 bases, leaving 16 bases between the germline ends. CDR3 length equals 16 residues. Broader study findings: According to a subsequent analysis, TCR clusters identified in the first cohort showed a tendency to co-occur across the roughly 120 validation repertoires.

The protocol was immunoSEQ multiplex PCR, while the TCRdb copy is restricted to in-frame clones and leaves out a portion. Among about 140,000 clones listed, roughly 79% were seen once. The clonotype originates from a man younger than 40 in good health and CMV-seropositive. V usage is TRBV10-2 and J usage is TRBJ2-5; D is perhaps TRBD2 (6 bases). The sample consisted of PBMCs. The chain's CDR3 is CASSEGSGSTQETQYF. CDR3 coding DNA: TGCGCCAGCAGTGAAGGTAGCGGCTCAACACAAGAGACCCAGTACTTC.